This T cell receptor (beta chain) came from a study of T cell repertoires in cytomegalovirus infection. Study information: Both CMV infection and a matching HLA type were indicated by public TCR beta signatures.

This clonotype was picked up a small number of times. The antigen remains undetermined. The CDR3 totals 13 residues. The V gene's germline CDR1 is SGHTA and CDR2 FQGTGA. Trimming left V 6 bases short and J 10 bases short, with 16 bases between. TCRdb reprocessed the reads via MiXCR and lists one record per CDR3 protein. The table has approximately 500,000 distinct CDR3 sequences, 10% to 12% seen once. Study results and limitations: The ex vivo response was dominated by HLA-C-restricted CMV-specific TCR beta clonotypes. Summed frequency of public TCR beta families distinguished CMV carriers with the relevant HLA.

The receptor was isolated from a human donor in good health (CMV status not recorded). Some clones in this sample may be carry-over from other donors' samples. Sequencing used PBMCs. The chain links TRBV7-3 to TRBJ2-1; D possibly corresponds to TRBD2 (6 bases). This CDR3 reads CASRGYSGGEQFF. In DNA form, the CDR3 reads TGTGCCAGCAGAGGTTATAGCGGCGGGGAGCAGTTCTTC. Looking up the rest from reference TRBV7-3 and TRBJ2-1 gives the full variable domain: GAGVSQTPSNKVTEKGKYVELRCDPISGHTALYWYRQSLGQGPEFLIYFQGTGAADDSGLPNDRFFAVRPEGSVSTLKIQRTERGDSAVYLCASRGYSGGEQFFGPGTRLTVL.